What follows is one TCR beta chain and its context. The assay was immunoSEQ multiplex PCR, and TCRdb's table has in-frame clones only and misses some. The table records some 490,000 clones, over 70% of them present only once. J was trimmed by 9 bases and V by 0 bases; bases with no gene match: 11. Per germline, CDR1 LNHNV and CDR2 YYDKDF (reference sequence). The CDR3 length is 17 residues. This entry comes from a study of shared clonotypes between healthy human individuals. About the study: Two women and three men aged 18 to 49 made up the donors.

The chain uses TRBV15 and TRBJ2-1; TRBD2 aligns across 10 bases. The sequence was obtained from a woman between 40 and 50 years old in good health. Some clones in this sample may be carry-over from other donors' samples. The sequencing sample was made of PBMCs. The CDR3: CATSRDRGSGRLGEQFF. The CDR3, as DNA: TGTGCCACCAGCAGAGATCGAGGTAGCGGGAGGTTAGGTGAGCAGTTCTTC.